Described below is a single T cell receptor (beta chain) sequence and its context. TCRdb keeps only in-frame clones here, not all; method: immunoSEQ multiplex PCR. The data hold approximately 120,000 clones, with more than 75% observed a single time. The data were taken from a study of blood T cell repertoires in COVID-19. Turning to the study itself: The origin of the acute and convalescent COVID-19 samples was the United States, Italy and Spain. The analysed material was cDNA or gDNA that came from T cells, B-cell-depleted T cells, or PBMCs.

The V and J ends lost 5 bases and 5 bases respectively, with 11 bases between them. Germline CDR1 and CDR2: MNHEY and SMNVEV (reference sequence). The CDR3 is 13 residues long. The rearrangement links TRBV27 to TRBJ2-3; D is possibly TRBD1 (5 bases). This TCR was recovered from a human donor in a cohort sampled during active COVID-19. Sequenced: peripheral blood. DNA for the CDR3: TGTGCCAGCAGTCCCGCAGACAGAGATACGCAGTATTTT. This codes for CASSPADRDTQYF.